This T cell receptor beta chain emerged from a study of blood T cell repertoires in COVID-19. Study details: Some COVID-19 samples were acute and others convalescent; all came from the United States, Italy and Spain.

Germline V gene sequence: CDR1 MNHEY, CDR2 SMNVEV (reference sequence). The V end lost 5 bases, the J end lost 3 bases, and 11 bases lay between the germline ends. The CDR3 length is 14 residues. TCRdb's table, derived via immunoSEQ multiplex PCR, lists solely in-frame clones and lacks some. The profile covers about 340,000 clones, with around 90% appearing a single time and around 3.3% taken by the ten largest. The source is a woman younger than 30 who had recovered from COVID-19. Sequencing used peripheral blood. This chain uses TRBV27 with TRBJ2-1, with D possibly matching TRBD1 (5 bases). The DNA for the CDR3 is TGTGCCAGCAGTCCCGTCCAGGGCTACAATGAGCAGTTCTTC. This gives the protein CASSPVQGYNEQFF.